Listed below are T cell receptor beta chains from one sample, sequenced in a study of T cell repertoires in cytomegalovirus infection. Their cognate antigens are unknown. TCRdb itself ran the reads through MiXCR, one entry per CDR3 protein. Found here are hundreds of thousands of distinct CDR3 sequences, 30% to 40% of them singletons; the top ten hold about 18%. Sequencing used cultured PBMCs, obtained from culture after CMV antigen stimulation. These receptors all come from a human donor in good health (CMV status not recorded). Some clones in this sample may be carry-over from other donors' samples. CDR3s include the opening cysteine and the closing phenylalanine or tryptophan. A D gene is named only where the DNA matches it firmly. Expanded clones get a size class; other rows say once, few or many, or leave the size out.

>TRBV6-5|-|TRBJ1-2|TRBD1
TGTGCCAGCCCCCCCGACAGGGAGTTCTATGGCTACACCTTC
CASPPDREFYGYTF
>TRBV19|few|TRBJ2-3|-
TGTGCCAGTAGCTCGGAAACCTACACAGATACGCAGTATTTT
CASSSETYTDTQYF
>TRBV19|-|TRBJ2-7|-
TGTGCCAGTCGAGGACAGTTCTACGAGCAGTACTTC
CASRGQFYEQYF
>TRBV29-1|few|TRBJ2-7|-
TGCAGCGTTGAGCAGGGGAGCTCCTACGAGCAGTACTTC
CSVEQGSSYEQYF
>TRBV20-1|-|TRBJ2-3|-
TGCAGTGCTAGACGGGATCCAGATACGCAGTATTTT
CSARRDPDTQYF
>TRBV6-1|few|TRBJ1-5|TRBD1
TGTGCCAGCAGAGCGGACAGGGTGTATCAGCCCCAGCATTTT
CASRADRVYQPQHF
>TRBV15|-|TRBJ1-6|-
TGTGCCACCAGCAGAGATCTTCCTGGCTATAATTCACCCCTCCACTTT
CATSRDLPGYNSPLHF
>TRBV19|few|TRBJ2-5|TRBD1
TGTGCCAGTAGTCTACGCCCGGGCAGGGGGCCCGAGACCCAGTACTTC
CASSLRPGRGPETQYF
>TRBV12-3/TRBV12-4|-|TRBJ2-3|-
TGTGCCAGCAGTTATACAACGAATACGCAGTATTTT
CASSYTTNTQYF
>TRBV7-2|many|TRBJ1-1|-
TGTGCCAGCAGCACAGCCAAGGACACTGAAGCTTTCTTT
CASSTAKDTEAFF
>TRBV27|-|TRBJ2-5|TRBD1
TGTGCCAGCAGTTTTGGGACAGGGTACCAAGAGACCCAGTACTTC
CASSFGTGYQETQYF
>TRBV7-2|many|TRBJ2-7|TRBD2
TGTGCCAGCAGCTTATGGACTAGCGGGGCGTACTGGAACGAGCAGTACTTC
CASSLWTSGAYWNEQYF
>TRBV4-3|few|TRBJ2-2|TRBD2
TGCGCCAGCAGCCAAGGGTGGGCGGGAGGTTACACCGGGGAGCTGTTTTTT
CASSQGWAGGYTGELFF
>TRBV7-2|few|TRBJ2-1|-
TGTGCCAGCAGCACGGGAGCCCCCTGGGGCAATGAGCAGTTCTTC
CASSTGAPWGNEQFF
>TRBV7-6|few|TRBJ2-1|-
TGTGCCAGCAGCGAAAGGGTAGCGGACCCTCAGTTCTTC
CASSERVADPQFF
>TRBV12-3/TRBV12-4|few|TRBJ1-4|TRBD1
TGTGCCAGCAGTGGGTTAGGGAAGGGGGCGACTAATGAAAAACTGTTTTTT
CASSGLGKGATNEKLFF
>TRBV7-2|few|TRBJ2-1|TRBD2
TGTGCCAGCAGCTTAGTGGGGACTAGCGGGGGGGCCAATGAGCAGTTCTTC
CASSLVGTSGGANEQFF
>TRBV7-6|-|TRBJ2-5|-
TGTGCCAGCAGCTTAGTTTTGACCGAGACCCAGTACTTC
CASSLVLTETQYF
>TRBV6-6|-|TRBJ2-3|TRBD1
TGTGCCAGCAGCCAGGACAGGGTCACAGATACGCAGTATTTT
CASSQDRVTDTQYF
>TRBV7-2|many|TRBJ1-2|-
TGTGCCAGCAGCTTACTTCGACAGCCCTATGGCTACACCTTC
CASSLLRQPYGYTF
>TRBV10-3|-|TRBJ1-2|TRBD1
TGTGCCATCAGTGAGTCGACGACAGGGGTCTATGGCTACACCTTC
CAISESTTGVYGYTF
>TRBV25-1|-|TRBJ1-1|-
TGTGCCAGCAGTGAACCTGACAGACGGGCTTTCTTT
CASSEPDRRAFF
>TRBV7-3|-|TRBJ2-5|-
TGTGCCAGCACCCACCAGGGGCCCCAAGAGACCCAGTACTTC
CASTHQGPQETQYF
>TRBV28|-|TRBJ2-1|-
TGTGCCAGCACAGGGTCCGTCAATGAGCAGTTCTTC
CASTGSVNEQFF
>TRBV2|few|TRBJ2-7|-
TGTGCCAGCAGTGAAGGGCGGACGGACCTCTACGAGCAGTACTTC
CASSEGRTDLYEQYF
>TRBV4-1|-|TRBJ1-2|-
TGCGCCAGCAGCCAAGTTGGCTCTCTCGGCTATGGCTACACCTTC
CASSQVGSLGYGYTF